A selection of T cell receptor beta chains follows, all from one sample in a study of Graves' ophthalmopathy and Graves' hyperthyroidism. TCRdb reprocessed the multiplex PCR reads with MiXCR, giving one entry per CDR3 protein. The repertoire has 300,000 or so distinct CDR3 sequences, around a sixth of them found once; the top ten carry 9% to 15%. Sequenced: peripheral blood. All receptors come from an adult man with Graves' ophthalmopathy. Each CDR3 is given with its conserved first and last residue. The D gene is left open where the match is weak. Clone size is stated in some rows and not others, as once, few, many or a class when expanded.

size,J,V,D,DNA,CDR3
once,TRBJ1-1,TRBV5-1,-,TGCGCCAGCAGCTTGGTCGGCGCGGGGATCACTGAAGCTTTCTTT,CASSLVGAGITEAFF
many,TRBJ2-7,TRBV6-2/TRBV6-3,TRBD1,TGTGCCAGCAGCAGACAGGGAACCTACGAGCAGTACTTC,CASSRQGTYEQYF
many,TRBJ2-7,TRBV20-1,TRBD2,TGCAGTGCTAGAGTCAGTTCGCGAGTGGCTAGCGGGATCTACGAGCAGTACTTC,CSARVSSRVASGIYEQYF
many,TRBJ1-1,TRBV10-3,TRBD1,TGTGCCAGCAGTGAGATCGACAGGGCCCGCACTGAAGCTTTCTTT,CASSEIDRARTEAFF
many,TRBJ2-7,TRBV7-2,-,TGTGCCAGCAGCCGAACGACGGCAGATTCCTACGAGCAGTACTTC,CASSRTTADSYEQYF
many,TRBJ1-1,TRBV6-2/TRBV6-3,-,TGTGCCAGCAGTTACCGACAACACACTGAAGCTTTCTTT,CASSYRQHTEAFF
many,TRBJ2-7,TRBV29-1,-,TGCAGCGTCGGGACTGGAAGCTCCTACGAGCAGTACTTC,CSVGTGSSYEQYF
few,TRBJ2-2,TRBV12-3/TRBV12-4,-,TGTGCCAGCAGTTCCCCCCCGCTGAACACCGGGGAGCTGTTTTTT,CASSSPPLNTGELFF
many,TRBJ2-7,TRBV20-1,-,TGCAGTGCTAGGTTAACCCCAGGCGAGCAGTACTTC,CSARLTPGEQYF
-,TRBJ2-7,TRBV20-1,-,TGCAGTGCTGAACCGGCACGAGGGGGATACGAGCAGTCCTTC,CSAEPARGGYEQSF
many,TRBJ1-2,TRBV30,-,TGTGCCCAGGGAAATCGTAACTATGGCTACACCTTC,CAQGNRNYGYTF
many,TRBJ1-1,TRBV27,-,TGTGCCAGCAGTTTCCGGGGGCTGAACACTGAAGCTTTCTTT,CASSFRGLNTEAFF
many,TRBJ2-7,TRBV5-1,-,TGCGCCAGCAGCGAAGTAAACTCCTACGAGCAGTACTTC,CASSEVNSYEQYF
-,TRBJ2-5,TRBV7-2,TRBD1,TGTGCCAGCAGCCCTCGGACAGGGTTCGGGGAGACCCAGTACTTC,CASSPRTGFGETQYF
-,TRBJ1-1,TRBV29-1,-,TGCAGCGTCGCGCCTTTAGCGAACACTGAAGCTTTCTTT,CSVAPLANTEAFF
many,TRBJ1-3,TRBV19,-,TGTGCCAGTAGTATCGGTACAGTTCAACGAGGAAACACCATATATTTT,CASSIGTVQRGNTIYF
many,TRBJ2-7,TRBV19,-,TGTGCCAGCGGGAGGGGACAGGTCGGCTACGAGCAGTACTTC,CASGRGQVGYEQYF
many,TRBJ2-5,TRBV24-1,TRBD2,TGTGCCACCAGTGATCCGGGAGGTGGGGGTCGGGAGACCCAGTACTTC,CATSDPGGGGRETQYF
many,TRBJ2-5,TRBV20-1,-,TGCAGTGCTGCCCTTCAAGAGACCCAGTACTTC,CSAALQETQYF
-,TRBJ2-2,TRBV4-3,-,TGCGCCAGCAGCTCGAGACGGAACACCGGGGAGCTGTTTTTT,CASSSRRNTGELFF
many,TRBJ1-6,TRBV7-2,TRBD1,TGTGCCAGCAGCTTAGGACAGGGTCAAAATTCACCCCTCCACTTT,CASSLGQGQNSPLHF
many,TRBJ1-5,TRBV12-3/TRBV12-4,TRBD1,TGTGCCAGCAGTCCCGCTGGACAGGGGGCTTATCAGCCCCAGCATTTT,CASSPAGQGAYQPQHF
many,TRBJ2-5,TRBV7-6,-,TGTGCCAGCAGCTTAGTGTCGGCAGGGAGGGAGACCCAGTACTTC,CASSLVSAGRETQYF
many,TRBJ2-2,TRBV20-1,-,TGCAGTGCTAGAGAGGGACGGATGAACACCGGGGAGCTGCTTTTT,CSAREGRMNTGELLF
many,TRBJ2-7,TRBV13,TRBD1,TGTGCCAGCAGCCCGCGTTACCCCGGACAGGGGAGGGGCGAGCAGTACTTC,CASSPRYPGQGRGEQYF
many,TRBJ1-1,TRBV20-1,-,TGCAGTGCTAACCGGGACGCGCGAAGGGGGACTGAAGCTTTCTTT,CSANRDARRGTEAFF
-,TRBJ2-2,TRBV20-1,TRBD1,TGCAGTGCCGCGCCGAACGACCTGGGACAGCAGGGTACCGTGAACACCGGGGAGCTGTTTTTT,CSAAPNDLGQQGTVNTGELFF
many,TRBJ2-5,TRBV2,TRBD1,TGTGCCAGCAGTGATTCGGGGTGGGGGACAGCACAAGAGACCCAGTACTTC,CASSDSGWGTAQETQYF
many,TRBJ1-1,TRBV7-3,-,TGTGCCAGCAGCTTATCAGGAATAGGGGACACTGAAGCTTTCTTT,CASSLSGIGDTEAFF
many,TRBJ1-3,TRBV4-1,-,TGCGCCAGCAGCCAAGGGCCAGGCTCTGGAAACACCATATATTTT,CASSQGPGSGNTIYF
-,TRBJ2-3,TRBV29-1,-,TGCAGCGTTGGGGTGATCGGACTATCAGATACGCAGTATTTT,CSVGVIGLSDTQYF
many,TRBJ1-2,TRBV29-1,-,TGCAGCGTTGCTCTCGGCTACACCTTC,CSVALGYTF
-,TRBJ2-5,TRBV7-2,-,TGTGCCAGCAGCTTAGTGCCCCACGGCAGGGGATTACAAGAGACCCAGTACTTC,CASSLVPHGRGLQETQYF
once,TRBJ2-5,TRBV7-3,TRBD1,TGTGCCAGCAGCGCGACAGGGGGCGAGGCGGAGACCCAGTACTTC,CASSATGGEAETQYF
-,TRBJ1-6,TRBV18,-,TGTGCCAGCTCCCCAGGGACATCTTGGTCACCCCTCCACTTT,CASSPGTSWSPLHF
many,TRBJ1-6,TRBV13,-,TGTGCCAGCAGCTCGGGACTCCATAGCTCCTATAATTCACCCCTCCACTTT,CASSSGLHSSYNSPLHF
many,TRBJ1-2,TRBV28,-,TGTGCCAGCAGTTTAGCCGGGGGGCGCGGTGGCTACACCTTC,CASSLAGGRGGYTF
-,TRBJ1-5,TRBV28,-,TGTGCCAGCAGTTTTAGGGGGGGAGGCAATCAGCCCCAGCATTTT,CASSFRGGGNQPQHF
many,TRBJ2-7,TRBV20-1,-,TGCAGTGTTGGGGGCAGCTCCTACGAGCAGTACTTC,CSVGGSSYEQYF
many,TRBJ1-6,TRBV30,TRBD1,TGTGCCTGGATTCGACAGGGGCGAAATTCACCCCTCCACTTT,CAWIRQGRNSPLHF
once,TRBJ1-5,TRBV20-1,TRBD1,TGCAGTGCTAGTCCCTGGACAGGGAGTGTAAATCAGCCCCAGCATTTT,CSASPWTGSVNQPQHF
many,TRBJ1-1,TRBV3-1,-,TGTGCCAGCAGCCGTCAGAGCGGGGTAGATGCTTTCTTT,CASSRQSGVDAFF
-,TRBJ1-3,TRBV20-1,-,TGCAGTGCTAGTGTTGCGGGGGGCGGATCTGGAAACACCATATATTTT,CSASVAGGGSGNTIYF
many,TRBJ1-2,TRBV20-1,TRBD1,TGCAGTGCTCGGACAGGGGGCTTCGGCTACACCTTC,CSARTGGFGYTF
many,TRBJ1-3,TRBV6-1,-,TGTGCCAGCAGCGAACGCTCCTTATATTTT,CASSERSLYF
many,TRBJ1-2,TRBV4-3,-,TGCGCCAGCAGCCAAGAATGGGGCACCCAATTCTACTATGGCTACACCTTC,CASSQEWGTQFYYGYTF
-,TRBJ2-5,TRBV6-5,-,TGTGCCAGCAGTTACCGCCCCCAAGAGACCCAGTACTTC,CASSYRPQETQYF
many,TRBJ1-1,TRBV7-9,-,TGTGCCAGCAGCCGGGCGGGAGGTGCTTTCTTT,CASSRAGGAFF
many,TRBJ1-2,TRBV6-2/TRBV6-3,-,TGTGCCAGCAGTTACTCGTCGGATCGCTACACCTTC,CASSYSSDRYTF
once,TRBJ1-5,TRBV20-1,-,TGCAGTGCTAGAGCCAGGGGAGGCAGTCAGCCCCAGCATTTT,CSARARGGSQPQHF
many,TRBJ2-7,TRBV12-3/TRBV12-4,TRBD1,TGTGCCAGCAGCCGATCGGGACAGGACACCTCGCACGAGCAGTACTTC,CASSRSGQDTSHEQYF